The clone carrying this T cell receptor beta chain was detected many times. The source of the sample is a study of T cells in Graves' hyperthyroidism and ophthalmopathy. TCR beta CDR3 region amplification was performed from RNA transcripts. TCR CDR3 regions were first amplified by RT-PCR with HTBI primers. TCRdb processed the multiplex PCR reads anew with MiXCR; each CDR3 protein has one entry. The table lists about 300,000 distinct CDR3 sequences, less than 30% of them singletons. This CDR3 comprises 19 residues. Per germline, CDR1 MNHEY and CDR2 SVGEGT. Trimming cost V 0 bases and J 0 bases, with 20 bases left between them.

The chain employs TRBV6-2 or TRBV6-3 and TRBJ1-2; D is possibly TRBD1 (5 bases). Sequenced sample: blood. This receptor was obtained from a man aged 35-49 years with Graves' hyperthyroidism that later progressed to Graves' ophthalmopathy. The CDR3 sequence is CASSYSYQEQAEANYGYTF. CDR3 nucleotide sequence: TGTGCCAGCAGTTACTCTTACCAAGAACAGGCCGAAGCTAACTATGGCTACACCTTC.